These 31 T cell receptor beta chains came from one sample sequenced in a study of human T cells and chemical hapten exposure. Unseparated into fractions, whole blood served as the source from which total RNA was extracted. A single record per CDR3 protein comes from TCRdb applying MiXCR to the 5' RACE reads. Seen here are roughly 82,000 distinct CDR3 sequences, 15% observed once, and the top ten hold approximately 6.2%. The receptors stem from a female donor in good health.

This clonotype was counted a few times. This CDR3 reads CASSPRSLLYTEAFF. The CDR3 DNA reads TGTGCCAGCAGCCCCCGATCACTCCTTTACACTGAAGCTTTCTTT. The rearrangement joins TRBV7-2 to TRBJ1-1; D uncertain. V was pared by 5 bases and J by 3 bases, with 16 bases between. CDR1 is SGHTA and CDR2 is FQGNSA in the germline V gene. The CDR3 extends over 15 amino acids.

The CDR3 DNA reads TGTGCCAGTAGTATGGGAAATAGAGGCAATCAGCCCCAGCATTTT. Translated, it gives CASSMGNRGNQPQHF. The chain has TRBV19 and TRBJ1-5, with unresolved D. Trimming removed 3 bases at V and 2 bases at J, with 11 bases between. Germline CDR1 is LNHDA and CDR2 is SQIVND (reference sequence). The CDR3 contains 15 residues.

This clonotype was observed a handful of times. This chain joins TRBV20-1 and TRBJ1-2, with D unclear. The CDR3 has 14 residues. Trimming took off 0 bases at V and 4 bases at J, with 12 bases between the two ends. The germline V gene encodes CDR1 DFQATT and CDR2 SNEGSKA (reference sequence). The CDR3 region is CSARDMARGYGYTF. The CDR3 DNA reads TGCAGTGCTAGAGACATGGCCCGTGGCTATGGCTACACCTTC.

V is TRBV6-2 or TRBV6-3 and J is TRBJ2-3, with D tentatively TRBD1 or TRBD2 (5 bases each). Looked up from germline, CDR1 is MNHEY and CDR2 is SVGEGT. This CDR3 has 13 residues. V was cut by 6 bases and J by 2 bases, with 9 bases left in between. The CDR3 coding sequence is TGTGCCAGCAGCTCGGGACCCACAGATACGCAGTATTTT. This sequence encodes CASSSGPTDTQYF.

This chain uses TRBV2 with TRBJ2-4; no clear D gene. From germline, CDR1 is SNHLY and CDR2 FYNNEI. CDR3 length equals 13 residues. Trimming cost V 7 bases and J 1 base, with 8 bases left between them. The CDR3 DNA reads as TGTGCCAGCACCAGCAATGCCAAAAACATTCAGTACTTC. It encodes CASTSNAKNIQYF.

The chain joins TRBV15 to TRBJ1-1; D perhaps matches TRBD1 (6 bases). This CDR3 has 12 amino acids. Trimming stripped 2 bases from V and 11 bases from J, with 12 bases between. Germline CDR1 LNHNV, CDR2 YYDKDF (reference sequence). This CDR3 reads CATSRIQGQAFF. CDR3 nucleotide sequence: TGTGCCACCAGCAGAATACAGGGTCAGGCTTTCTTT.

This clonotype was counted only a few times. The genes are TRBV29-1 and TRBJ2-5; D is possibly TRBD1 or TRBD2 (5 bases each). V lost 4 bases and J 4 bases, leaving 13 bases between the germline ends. Per germline, CDR1 SQVTM and CDR2 ANQGSEA. The CDR3 is made up of 13 amino acids. CDR3 DNA: TGCAGCGTTGTTAGAGGGGTCCCAGAGACCCAGTACTTC. Translated: CSVVRGVPETQYF.

In its sample, this clonotype was seen a few times. The rearrangement uses TRBV5-5 and TRBJ2-4, with D perhaps matching TRBD2 (6 bases). CDR1 is SGHKS and CDR2 is YYEKEE in the germline V gene (reference sequence). Trimming removed 5 bases at V and 5 bases at J, with 14 bases between. This CDR3 comprises 14 residues. DNA of the CDR3: TGTGCCAGCAGTTTCTCACCTAGCGAAAACATTCAGTACTTC. Protein: CASSFSPSENIQYF.

This clonotype has more than one count but fewer than ten. V and J are TRBV20-1 and TRBJ1-1; no clear D. CDR3 length: 14 residues. Germline V gene data show CDR1 as DFQATT and CDR2 as SNEGSKA (reference sequence). V was pared by 3 bases and J by 0 bases, with 11 bases between. CDR3 bases: TGCAGTGCTAGTCGAACGGATTTGAACACTGAAGCTTTCTTT. It translates to CSASRTDLNTEAFF.

The rearrangement joins TRBV7-9 to TRBJ2-3; 7 nucleotides agree with TRBD1. CDR1 SEHNR and CDR2 FQNEAQ come from the germline V gene (reference sequence). J was trimmed by 4 bases and V by 5 bases; bases with no gene match: 6. The CDR3 runs to 14 residues. In DNA form, the CDR3 reads TGTGCCAGCAGCCAAAATACAGGGGCAGATACGCAGTATTTT. Translation: CASSQNTGADTQYF.

A few counts support this clonotype. The V call is TRBV28, the J call TRBJ2-5; 9 positions match TRBD2. The CDR3 consists of 18 residues. V lost 7 bases and J lost 0; bases outside the gene matches: 15. In germline, CDR1 is MDHEN, CDR2 SYDVKM. The CDR3 DNA reads as TGTGCCAGCATCCGTAGTAGCGGGAGACGGGGGTACCAAGAGACCCAGTACTTC. Its translation is CASIRSSGRRGYQETQYF.

This clonotype has a handful of counts. The J gene is TRBJ2-7, the V gene TRBV12-3 or TRBV12-4, with D possibly being TRBD2 (6 bases). The CDR3 loop spans 15 amino acids. Trimming shortened V by 3 bases and J by 5 bases, and 17 bases separated the two germline ends. This chain's CDR3 is CASSLGLARADEQYF. In DNA, the CDR3 is TGTGCCAGCAGTTTGGGGCTAGCGCGCGCCGACGAGCAGTACTTC.

The rearrangement joins TRBV7-2 to TRBJ2-3; no clear D gene. This CDR3 has 12 amino acids. The germline V gene encodes CDR1 SGHTA and CDR2 FQGNSA. V lost 5 bases and J lost 5, with 8 bases in between. The CDR3 DNA sequence: TGTGCCAGCAGCCCCTCTGTAGATACGCAGTATTTT. Its translation: CASSPSVDTQYF. Complete variable domain (other parts from reference TRBV7-2 and TRBJ2-3): GAGVSQSPSNKVTEKGKDVELRCDPISGHTALYWYRQSLGQGLEFLIYFQGNSAPDKSGLPSDRFSAERTGGSVSTLTIQRTQQEDSAVYLCASSPSVDTQYFGPGTRLTVL.

The chain has TRBV20-1 and TRBJ2-1; 10 bases align to TRBD2. This CDR3 has 13 amino acids. Germline CDR1 reads DFQATT; CDR2 reads SNEGSKA (reference sequence). V gave up 1 base and J gave up 6 bases; unmatched junction bases: 0. CDR3 bases: TGCAGTGCTAGAGGACTAGCGGGCAATGAGCAGTTCTTC. This sequence encodes CSARGLAGNEQFF.

The J gene is TRBJ2-2, the V gene TRBV6-1, with TRBD2 matching over 8 bases. Germline V gives CDR1 MNHNS, CDR2 SASEGT. The CDR3 covers 12 residues. This CDR3 is CACGGRSGELFF. The CDR3 DNA sequence: TGTGCTTGCGGGGGGCGCAGCGGGGAGCTGTTTTTT.

The CDR3 region has the DNA TGTGCCAGCAGTCTAAGCGCGACAGGCAATCAGCCCCAGCATTTT. It is translated as CASSLSATGNQPQHF. The J gene is TRBJ1-5, the V gene TRBV12-3 or TRBV12-4; D may be TRBD1 (5 bases). The CDR3 covers 15 residues. V lost 5 bases and J lost 2, with 13 bases in between.

V and J are TRBV19 and TRBJ1-1, with 8 bases lining up with TRBD1. CDR3 length: 16 amino acids. Losses at the gene ends were 1 base for V and 1 base for J; bases not matched to a gene: 5. The germline CDR1 and CDR2 sequences are LNHDA and SQIVND (reference sequence). Here the CDR3 reads CASSIGGQGANTEAFF. The CDR3 coding sequence is TGTGCCAGTAGTATAGGAGGACAGGGTGCGAACACTGAAGCTTTCTTT.

This clonotype has only a few counts. The rearrangement links TRBV5-1 to TRBJ2-5; TRBD2 agrees at 12 bases. V gave up 4 bases and J gave up 9 bases; unmatched junction bases: 10. This CDR3 has 15 residues. Germline V lookup: CDR1 SGHRS, CDR2 YFSETQ. The CDR3 region has the DNA TGCGCCAGCAGCCCCCTAGCGGGAGGGCCGGGGGCCCAGTACTTC. Its translation is CASSPLAGGPGAQYF.

V gene TRBV10-2 combines with J gene TRBJ1-2, with a weak D call TRBD1 (6 bases). The V end lost 2 bases, the J end lost 7 bases, and 14 bases lay between the germline ends. CDR1 and CDR2 from the germline V gene are WSHSY and SAAADI. This CDR3 is 14 amino acids long. In DNA form, the CDR3 reads TGCGCCAGCAGTGAGCAGGGGACGAGGGGTGGCTACACCTTC. Protein: CASSEQGTRGGYTF.

Ten or more counts support this clonotype. This chain joins TRBV5-1 and TRBJ2-6; no definite D call. CDR3 length: 15 amino acids. V was pared by 3 bases and J by 4 bases, with 11 bases between. Germline V gene sequence: CDR1 SGHRS, CDR2 YFSETQ. The CDR3 nucleotides read TGCGCCAGCAGCTACGACATGCCAGGGGCCAACGTCCTGACTTTC. Protein product: CASSYDMPGANVLTF.

The chain joins TRBV4-2 to TRBJ1-6, with a weak D call TRBD1 (5 bases). V lost 4 bases, J lost 3 bases, and 13 bases lay in between. The V gene's germline CDR1 is LGHNA and CDR2 YNFKEQ. CDR3 length equals 16 residues. The CDR3 DNA reads as TGTGCCAGCAGCCCTAAAGGGACGGACTATAATTCACCCCTCCACTTT. As protein: CASSPKGTDYNSPLHF.

This clonotype has ten or more counts. The genes are TRBV6-1 and TRBJ1-5; D is uncertain. CDR1 is MNHNS, CDR2 SASEGT, per germline. The CDR3 runs 16 residues. Trimming pared 4 bases from V and 5 bases from J, leaving 18 bases between. CDR3 DNA sequence: TGTGCCAGCAGTGCGGACTTTCCGAAGCAGGATCAGCCCCAGCATTTT. Protein product: CASSADFPKQDQPQHF.

This chain uses TRBV30 with TRBJ1-5, with TRBD1 identical over 8 bases. This CDR3 contains 17 residues. CDR1 GTSNPN and CDR2 SVGIG come from the germline V gene (reference sequence). With 2 bases clipped from V and 6 bases from J, the junction kept 15 bases outside the gene matches. CDR3 region: CAWSPPRWGTGGQPQHF. DNA of the CDR3: TGTGCCTGGAGTCCTCCCCGGTGGGGGACAGGAGGTCAGCCCCAGCATTTT.

In nucleotides, the CDR3 is TGTGCCAGCAGTTACCCCCCGGCCCGGGCGGGGGCCGGGGAGCTGTTTTTT. This gives the protein CASSYPPARAGAGELFF. This chain uses TRBV6-6 with TRBJ2-2; 7 nucleotides line up with TRBD2. Trimming took 2 bases from V and 6 from J; bases not matched to a gene: 12. This CDR3 has 17 amino acids. Per germline, CDR1 MNHNY and CDR2 SVGAGI (reference sequence).

This clonotype was seen a handful of times. The chain carries TRBV7-9 and TRBJ2-2, with a possible D match to TRBD1 (5 bases). This CDR3 has 15 residues. Germline-derived CDR1 and CDR2 are SEHNR and FQNEAQ (reference sequence). Trimming stripped 6 bases from V and 2 bases from J, with 13 bases between. The CDR3 DNA reads TGTGCCAGCAGTTACCAGGGTCACAACACCGGGGAGCTGTTTTTT. It yields the protein CASSYQGHNTGELFF.

The V gene is TRBV6-1, the J gene TRBJ2-3; weak D call: TRBD1 (6 bases). Germline lookup yields CDR1 MNHNS and CDR2 SASEGT. CDR3 length: 16 amino acids. The ends were cut back, 4 bases at V and 2 bases at J, with 16 bases in the middle. The CDR3 coding sequence is TGTGCCAGCAGTGGATCGGACAGAGAGTACACAGATACGCAGTATTTT. Amino acids: CASSGSDREYTDTQYF.

By sample share, this clonotype is medium-sized. At one end the junction does not follow the germline gene, possibly because of a read error. The rearrangement uses TRBV2 and TRBJ2-7, with TRBD1 as a possible D gene (5 bases). The germline CDR1 and CDR2 sequences are SNHLY and FYNNEI. CDR3 size: 14 residues. The CDR3 reads CASSVVRASSEQYF. The CDR3 bases are TGTGCCAGCAGTGTCGTCAGGGCCTCCTCCGAGCAGTACTTC.

The V gene is TRBV20-1, the J gene TRBJ2-7; 7 nucleotides agree with TRBD1. Germline V gene data show CDR1 as DFQATT and CDR2 as SNEGSKA (reference sequence). The CDR3 length is 12 residues. As DNA, the CDR3 is TGCAGCGTACAGGGGCCCTCCTACGAGCAGTACTTC. It specifies CSVQGPSYEQYF.

There are a few counts of this clonotype. This chain connects TRBV20-1 to TRBJ2-7; TRBD1 aligns across 8 bases. CDR1 and CDR2 (germline): DFQATT, SNEGSKA (reference sequence). The CDR3 is 13 amino acids. Trimming cost V 4 bases and J 4 bases; bases outside gene matches: 6. CDR3 region: CSATVGTGYEQYF. CDR3 coding DNA: TGCAGTGCTACCGTAGGGACAGGTTACGAGCAGTACTTC.

There are a few counts of this clonotype. V usage is TRBV18 and J usage is TRBJ2-7, with D maybe TRBD2 (5 bases). Germline values: CDR1 KGHSH, CDR2 LQKENI. Trimming removed 2 bases from V and 5 bases from J, with 10 bases in between. This CDR3 is built from 13 residues. CDR3 region: CASSPRRSDEQYF. The CDR3 DNA follows: TGTGCCAGCTCACCAAGGAGGAGCGACGAGCAGTACTTC.

The chain carries TRBV12-5 and TRBJ1-5, with D perhaps TRBD1 (6 bases). CDR3 length: 12 amino acids. V lost 10 bases and J 3 bases, leaving 10 bases between the germline ends. From germline, CDR1 is LGHNT and CDR2 FRNRAP. The CDR3 spells CATGADNQPQHF. CDR3 DNA sequence: TGTGCTACGGGGGCGGACAATCAGCCCCAGCATTTT.